This TCR beta chain was sequenced during a study of radiotherapy plus CTLA-4 blockade in lung cancer. This clone was seen just once. Produced via immunoSEQ multiplex PCR; TCRdb's table is partial and in-frame only. This table has 50,000 to 75,000 clones, roughly 80% appearing once. This CDR3 is built from 14 residues. Trimming cost V 8 bases and J 1 base, with 12 bases left between them. CDR1 MNHEY and CDR2 SMNVEV come from the germline V gene (reference sequence). Chemo-refractory metastatic non-small-cell lung cancer patients underwent focal radiation alongside CTLA-4 blockade with ipilimumab. Sequenced here: peripheral blood, sampled from a patient treated with radiotherapy plus ipilimumab. The clonotype was recovered from a human donor with non-small cell lung cancer who had a complete response to radiotherapy plus ipilimumab. The gene calls are TRBV27 and TRBJ2-1; TRBD1 might be the D (5 bases). The CDR3 DNA is TGTGCCAGCCTAAGACAGCCGTCCTACAATGAGCAGTTCTTC. It translates to CASLRQPSYNEQFF.